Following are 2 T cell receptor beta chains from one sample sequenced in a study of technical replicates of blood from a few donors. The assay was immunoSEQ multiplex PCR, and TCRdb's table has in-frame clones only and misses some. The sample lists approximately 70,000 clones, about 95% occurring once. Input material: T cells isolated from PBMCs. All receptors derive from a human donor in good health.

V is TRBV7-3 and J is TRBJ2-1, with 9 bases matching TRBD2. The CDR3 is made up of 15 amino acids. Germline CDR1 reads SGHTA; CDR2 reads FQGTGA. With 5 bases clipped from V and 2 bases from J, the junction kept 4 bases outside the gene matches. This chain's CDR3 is CASSHSGGPYNEQFF. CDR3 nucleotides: TGTGCCAGCAGCCATAGCGGGGGACCCTACAATGAGCAGTTCTTC.

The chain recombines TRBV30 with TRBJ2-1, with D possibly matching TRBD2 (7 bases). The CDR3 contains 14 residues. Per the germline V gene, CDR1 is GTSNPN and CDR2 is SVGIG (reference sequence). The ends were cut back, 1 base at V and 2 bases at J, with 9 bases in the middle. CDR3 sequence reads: CAWSGGGPYNEQFF. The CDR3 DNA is TGTGCCTGGAGTGGGGGGGGGCCCTACAATGAGCAGTTCTTC.